One and the same sample provided the 20 T cell receptor beta chains below, sequenced in a study of blood T cell repertoires in COVID-19. Generated by immunoSEQ multiplex PCR, the TCRdb table keeps only in-frame clones and is missing some. The table shows over 200,000 clones, with roughly nine tenths occurring only once. What was sequenced was PBMCs or T cells enriched from blood (not recorded which). The receptors were sampled from a woman aged 45-65 years in a cohort exposed to, infected with or recovered from COVID-19 (not recorded which).

V and J are TRBV27 and TRBJ2-1; 7 nucleotides agree with TRBD2. The V gene end was trimmed by 5 bases and the J gene end by 9 bases; junction bases not matched to a gene: 10. Germline loops: CDR1 MNHEY, CDR2 SMNVEV (reference sequence). This CDR3 comprises 14 residues. For the CDR3, the DNA is TGTGCCAGCAGTCCTACCCGGGGGGTTTCTGAGCAGTTCTTC. Protein sequence: CASSPTRGVSEQFF.

The chain uses TRBV3-1 (or the pseudogene TRBV3-2) and TRBJ2-1, with a weak D call TRBD1 (5 bases). V was cut by 7 bases and J by 5 bases, with 15 bases left in between. This CDR3 is 14 amino acids long. Germline loops: CDR1 LGHDT, CDR2 YNNKEL (reference sequence). The CDR3 bases are TGTGCCAGCACCACTAAGGGGTGCCACAATGAGCAGTTCTTC. Amino acid sequence: CASTTKGCHNEQFF.

The rearrangement uses TRBV5-1 and TRBJ2-7; TRBD1 agrees at 9 bases. Germline CDR1 SGHRS, CDR2 YFSETQ. V lost 0 bases to trimming and J lost 5 bases; unmatched junction nucleotides: 3. CDR3 length: 14 amino acids. CDR3 sequence reads: CASSLGGQGHEQYF. Here the CDR3 DNA reads TGCGCCAGCAGCTTGGGGGGACAGGGTCACGAGCAGTACTTC.

On this clone itself: One end of the junction fails to match germline, which may point to a read error. V and J are TRBV4-1 and TRBJ1-5; 8 nucleotides match TRBD1. CDR1 and CDR2 (germline): MGHRA, YSYEKL. This CDR3 region has 14 residues. Here the CDR3 reads CASSKDRGVQPQHF. DNA of the CDR3: TGCGCCAGCAGCAAAGACAGGGGTGTTCAGCCCCAGCATTTT.

This chain uses TRBV7-2 with TRBJ1-2, with D possibly TRBD1 on 5 matching bases. Trimming shortened V by 3 bases and J by 3 bases, and 11 bases separated the two germline ends. CDR1 and CDR2 (germline): SGHTA, FQGNSA. The CDR3 extends over 14 amino acids. As DNA, the CDR3 is TGTGCCAGCAGCTTGGGAGGGGATTACTATGGCTACACCTTC. The encoded protein is CASSLGGDYYGYTF.

This clone occurred once. The rearrangement links TRBV12-5 to TRBJ2-5, with 8 bases identical to TRBD1. This CDR3 comprises 14 residues. V lost 6 bases and J lost 9; bases outside the gene matches: 12. Per germline, CDR1 LGHNT and CDR2 FRNRAP. CDR3 protein: CASGLGTGARAQYF. DNA of the CDR3: TGTGCTAGTGGCCTCGGGACAGGAGCCAGGGCCCAGTACTTC. Full variable domain (outside the CDR3, taken from reference TRBV12-5 and TRBJ2-5): DARVTQTPRHKVTEMGQEVTMRCQPILGHNTVFWYRQTMMQGLELLAYFRNRAPLDDSGMPKDRFSAEMPDATLATLKIQPSEPRDSAVYFCASGLGTGARAQYFGPGTRLLVL.

In this sample, this clone turned up a few times. The chain uses TRBV3-1 (or the pseudogene TRBV3-2) and TRBJ2-5; 9 bases map to TRBD2. V trimming: 0 bases; J trimming: 0 bases; junction bases outside the gene matches: 2. Germline assignment: CDR1 LGHDT and CDR2 YNNKEL (reference sequence). This CDR3 region has 16 residues. CDR3 DNA: TGTGCCAGCAGCCAAGACCTAGCGGGGTACCAAGAGACCCAGTACTTC. As protein: CASSQDLAGYQETQYF.

The V gene is TRBV28, the J gene TRBJ2-7; D perhaps matches TRBD1 (5 bases). Germline lookup yields CDR1 MDHEN and CDR2 SYDVKM. The CDR3 loop spans 16 amino acids. The V gene lost 2 bases and the J gene lost 5 bases, with 19 bases spanning the gap. The CDR3 sequence is CASSLNPEAGRDEQYF. The CDR3 bases are TGTGCCAGCAGTTTAAATCCCGAGGCAGGCAGGGACGAGCAGTACTTC. Looking up the rest from reference TRBV28 and TRBJ2-7 gives the full variable domain: DVKVTQSSRYLVKRTGEKVFLECVQDMDHENMFWYRQDPGLGLRLIYFSYDVKMKEKGDIPEGYSVSREKKERFSLILESASTNQTSMYLCASSLNPEAGRDEQYFGPGTRLTVT.

This clone occurred a few times. The chain employs TRBV7-9 and TRBJ1-1; the match to TRBD1 covers 7 bases. CDR1 SEHNR and CDR2 FQNEAQ come from the germline V gene (reference sequence). The CDR3 runs to 15 residues. Trimming cost V 0 bases and J 1 base; bases outside gene matches: 2. As DNA, the CDR3 is TGTGCCAGCAGCTTAGCCGGGACAGCGAACACTGAAGCTTTCTTT. This translates into CASSLAGTANTEAFF.

The chain combines TRBV4-3 with TRBJ2-5; 9 nucleotides match TRBD2. Germline V lookup: CDR1 LGHNA, CDR2 YSLEER. The V and J ends lost 7 bases and 3 bases, in that order; junction bases with no gene match: 3. The CDR3 totals 13 residues. CDR3 region: CASNRGGEETQYF. The CDR3 DNA reads TGCGCCAGCAACCGCGGGGGGGAAGAGACCCAGTACTTC.

CDR3 coding DNA: TGTGCCAGCAGTCCGCAGGGGGTCCGGACTAGCGGGGCCACCGGGGAGCTGTTTTTT. This gives the protein CASSPQGVRTSGATGELFF. The rearrangement links TRBV27 to TRBJ2-2, with 12 bases fitting TRBD2. V dropped 5 bases and J dropped 4; count of bases not matched to a gene: 14. This CDR3 comprises 19 residues. Germline CDR1 and CDR2: MNHEY and SMNVEV (reference sequence).

The chain carries TRBV7-9 and TRBJ2-3; D is perhaps TRBD2 (5 bases). Germline V CDR1 and CDR2: SEHNR, FQNEAQ (reference sequence). V was shortened by 5 bases and J by 5 bases, with 8 bases between the two germline ends. The CDR3 has 12 residues. The CDR3 DNA reads TGTGCCAGCAGCCCAGAGGGAGATACGCAGTATTTT. This encodes CASSPEGDTQYF.

V is TRBV5-1 and J is TRBJ1-6; a possible D gene is TRBD1 (5 bases). V dropped 6 bases and J dropped 7 bases, with 11 bases sitting between them. Germline loops: CDR1 SGHRS, CDR2 YFSETQ. This CDR3 contains 13 residues. CDR3 region: CASTDSGNSPLHF. The CDR3 coding sequence is TGCGCCAGCACCGACAGTGGGAATTCACCCCTCCACTTT.

This clone was picked up many times. This sequence joins TRBV15 and TRBJ2-3; 12 positions match TRBD1. The CDR3 spans 15 residues. Germline V gene data show CDR1 as LNHNV and CDR2 as YYDKDF (reference sequence). V lost 4 bases and J lost 5; bases outside the gene matches: 4. CDR3 in DNA: TGTGCCACCAGCAAGGGACAGGGGGCTGTAGATACGCAGTATTTT. Amino acid sequence: CATSKGQGAVDTQYF.

Note on this clone: Other DNA sequences from this sample encode an identical CDR3 as well. The chain combines TRBV5-1 with TRBJ1-1; 7 bases agree with TRBD1. With 2 bases clipped from V and 0 bases from J, the junction kept 1 base outside the gene matches. Germline CDR1 and CDR2: SGHRS and YFSETQ. The CDR3 covers 14 residues. The CDR3 nucleotides read TGCGCCAGCAGCTTACAGGGGATGAACACTGAAGCTTTCTTT. Translating gives CASSLQGMNTEAFF.

The chain links TRBV5-1 to TRBJ1-3, with TRBD1 as a possible D gene (6 bases). Germline V gene lookup returns CDR1 SGHRS and CDR2 YFSETQ. Trimming removed 3 bases from V and 4 bases from J, with 14 bases in between. The CDR3 is 15 residues long. The CDR3 is CASSSQSTGGNTIYF. In nucleotides, the CDR3 is TGCGCCAGCAGCTCACAATCGACAGGCGGAAACACCATATATTTT. Using reference TRBV5-1 and TRBJ1-3 for the parts outside the CDR3, the full variable domain is KAGVTQTPRYLIKTRGQQVTLSCSPISGHRSVSWYQQTPGQGLQFLFEYFSETQRNKGNFPGRFSGRQFSNSRSEMNVSTLELGDSALYLCASSSQSTGGNTIYFGEGSWLTVV.

Only a few counts were recorded for this clone. The chain couples TRBV4-1 to TRBJ1-5; maybe TRBD1 (5 bases). The CDR3 length is 16 residues. Germline loops: CDR1 MGHRA, CDR2 YSYEKL. The V end lost 4 bases, the J end lost 3 bases, and 16 bases lay between the germline ends. CDR3 bases: TGCGCCAGCAGCCTAGACTCAGACAGATACAATCAGCCCCAGCATTTT. This codes for CASSLDSDRYNQPQHF.

The rearrangement uses TRBV3-1 (or the pseudogene TRBV3-2) and TRBJ1-2; 7 nucleotides agree with TRBD1. With 1 base clipped from V and 4 bases from J, the junction kept 9 bases outside the gene matches. This CDR3 spans 16 amino acids. Looked up from germline, CDR1 is LGHDT and CDR2 is YNNKEL (reference sequence). The CDR3 DNA follows: TGTGCCAGCAGCCAAGTGTTAGGGGGCAGCTTCTATGGCTACACCTTC. Its translation is CASSQVLGGSFYGYTF.

This chain links TRBV18 with TRBJ1-4; TRBD1 might be the D (6 bases). Germline V CDR1 and CDR2: KGHSH, LQKENI. V lost 1 base to trimming and J lost 4 bases, with 13 bases between them. The CDR3 sequence is 16 residues long. The DNA of the CDR3 is TGTGCCAGCTCACCACAGGGGGTGAGAAATAATGAAAAACTGTTTTTT. Protein: CASSPQGVRNNEKLFF.

The V and J genes are TRBV4-2 and TRBJ2-7, with TRBD1 identical over 8 bases. Germline CDR1 is LGHNA and CDR2 is YNFKEQ. The CDR3 spans 15 residues. With 1 base clipped from V and 7 bases from J, the junction kept 9 bases outside the gene matches. CDR3 residues: CASSQGGQGAGEQYF. CDR3 DNA sequence: TGTGCCAGCAGCCAAGGGGGGCAGGGGGCGGGAGAGCAGTACTTC.